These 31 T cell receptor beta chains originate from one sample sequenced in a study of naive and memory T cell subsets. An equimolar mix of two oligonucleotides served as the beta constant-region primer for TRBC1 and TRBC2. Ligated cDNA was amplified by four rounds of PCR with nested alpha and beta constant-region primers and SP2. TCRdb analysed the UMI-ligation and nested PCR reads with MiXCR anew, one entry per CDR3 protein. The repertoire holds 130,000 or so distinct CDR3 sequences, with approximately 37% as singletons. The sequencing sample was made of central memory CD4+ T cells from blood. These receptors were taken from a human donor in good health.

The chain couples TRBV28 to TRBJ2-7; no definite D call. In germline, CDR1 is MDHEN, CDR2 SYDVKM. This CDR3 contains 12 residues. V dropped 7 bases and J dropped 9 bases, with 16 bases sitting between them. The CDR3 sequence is CASTKRTGGQYF. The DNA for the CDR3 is TGTGCCAGCACCAAACGGACGGGCGGGCAGTACTTC.

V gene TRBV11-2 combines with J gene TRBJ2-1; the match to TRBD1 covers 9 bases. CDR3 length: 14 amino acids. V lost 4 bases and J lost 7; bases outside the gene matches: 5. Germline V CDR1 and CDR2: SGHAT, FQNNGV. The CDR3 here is CASSWRGTGNEQFF. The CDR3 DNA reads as TGTGCCAGCAGCTGGCGGGGGACAGGGAATGAGCAGTTCTTC.

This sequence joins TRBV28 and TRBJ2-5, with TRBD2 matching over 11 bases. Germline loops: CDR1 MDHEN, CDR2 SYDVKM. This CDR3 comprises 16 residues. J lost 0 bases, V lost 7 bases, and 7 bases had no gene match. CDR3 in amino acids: CASTISGRGYQETQYF. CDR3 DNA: TGTGCCAGCACTATTAGCGGGAGGGGGTACCAAGAGACCCAGTACTTC.

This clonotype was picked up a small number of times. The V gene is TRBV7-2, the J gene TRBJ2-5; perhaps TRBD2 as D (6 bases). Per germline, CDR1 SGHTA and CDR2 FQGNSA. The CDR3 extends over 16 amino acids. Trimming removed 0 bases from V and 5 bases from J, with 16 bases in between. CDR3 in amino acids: CASSLAVGGAWETQYF. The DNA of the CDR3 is TGTGCCAGCAGCTTAGCCGTGGGGGGTGCCTGGGAGACCCAGTACTTC. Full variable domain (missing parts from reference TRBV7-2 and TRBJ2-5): GAGVSQSPSNKVTEKGKDVELRCDPISGHTALYWYRQSLGQGLEFLIYFQGNSAPDKSGLPSDRFSAERTGGSVSTLTIQRTQQEDSAVYLCASSLAVGGAWETQYFGPGTRLLVL.

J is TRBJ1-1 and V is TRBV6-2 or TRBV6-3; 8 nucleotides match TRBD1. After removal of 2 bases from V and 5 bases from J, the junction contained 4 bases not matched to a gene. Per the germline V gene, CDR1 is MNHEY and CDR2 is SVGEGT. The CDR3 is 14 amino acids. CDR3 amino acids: CASSYNRGRTEAFF. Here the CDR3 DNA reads TGTGCCAGCAGTTACAACAGGGGGAGGACTGAAGCTTTCTTT.

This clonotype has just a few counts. The CDR3 DNA reads as TGTGCCAGCAGCTTTACAGGACTAGCGGGAAAAAACATTCAGTACTTC. Its translation is CASSFTGLAGKNIQYF. V and J are TRBV7-2 and TRBJ2-4; 12 nucleotides agree with TRBD2. This CDR3 has 16 residues. Trimming cost V 3 bases and J 4 bases; bases outside gene matches: 4. Per the germline V gene, CDR1 is SGHTA and CDR2 is FQGNSA.

The CDR3 here is CASSYSGPSGSADTQYF. The CDR3 region has the DNA TGTGCCAGCAGTTACTCTGGGCCTAGCGGGAGCGCAGATACGCAGTATTTT. The genes are TRBV6-5 and TRBJ2-3; 10 bases align to TRBD2. Germline trimming cut 0 bases from V and 4 bases from J; bases unmatched to any gene: 7. This CDR3 region has 17 residues. Germline V lookup: CDR1 MNHEY, CDR2 SVGAGI.

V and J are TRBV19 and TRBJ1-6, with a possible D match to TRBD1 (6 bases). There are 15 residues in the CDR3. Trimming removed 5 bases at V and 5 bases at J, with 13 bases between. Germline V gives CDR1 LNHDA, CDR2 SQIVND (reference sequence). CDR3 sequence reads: CASSLGTPNNSPLHF. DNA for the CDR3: TGTGCCAGTAGTTTGGGGACACCGAATAATTCACCCCTCCACTTT.

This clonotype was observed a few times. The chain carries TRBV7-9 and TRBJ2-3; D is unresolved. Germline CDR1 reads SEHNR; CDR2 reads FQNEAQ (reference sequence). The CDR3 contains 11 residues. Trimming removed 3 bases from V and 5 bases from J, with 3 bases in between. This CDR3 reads CASSLLDTQYF. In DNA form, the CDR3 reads TGTGCCAGCAGCTTGTTAGATACGCAGTATTTT.

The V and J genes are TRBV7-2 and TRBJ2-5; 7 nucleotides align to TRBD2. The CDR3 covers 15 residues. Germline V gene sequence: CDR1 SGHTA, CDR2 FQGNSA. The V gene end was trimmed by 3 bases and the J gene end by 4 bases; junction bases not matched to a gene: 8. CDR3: CASSFQGGSTETQYF. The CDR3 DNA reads TGTGCCAGCAGCTTTCAAGGCGGGAGTACAGAGACCCAGTACTTC.

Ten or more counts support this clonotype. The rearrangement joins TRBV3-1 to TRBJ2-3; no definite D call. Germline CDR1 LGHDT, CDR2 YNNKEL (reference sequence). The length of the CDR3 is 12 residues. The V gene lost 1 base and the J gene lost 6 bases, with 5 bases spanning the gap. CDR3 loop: CASSQGWDTQYF. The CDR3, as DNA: TGTGCCAGCAGCCAAGGCTGGGATACGCAGTATTTT.

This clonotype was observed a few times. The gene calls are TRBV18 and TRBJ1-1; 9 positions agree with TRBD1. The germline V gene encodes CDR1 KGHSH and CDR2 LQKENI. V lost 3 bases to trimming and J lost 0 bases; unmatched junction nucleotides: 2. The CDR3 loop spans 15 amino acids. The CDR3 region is CASSPGQGMNTEAFF. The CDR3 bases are TGTGCCAGCTCACCGGGACAGGGCATGAACACTGAAGCTTTCTTT.

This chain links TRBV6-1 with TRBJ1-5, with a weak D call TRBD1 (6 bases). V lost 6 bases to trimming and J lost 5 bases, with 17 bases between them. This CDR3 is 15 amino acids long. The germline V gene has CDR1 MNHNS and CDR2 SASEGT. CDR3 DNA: TGTGCCAGCAGAGAAACAGGACAGAAATATCAGCCCCAGCATTTT. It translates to CASRETGQKYQPQHF.

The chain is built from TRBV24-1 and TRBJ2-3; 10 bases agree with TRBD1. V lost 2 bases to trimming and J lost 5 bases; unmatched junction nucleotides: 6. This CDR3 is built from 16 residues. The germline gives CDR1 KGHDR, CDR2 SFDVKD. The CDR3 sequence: CATSDYGTGALDTQYF. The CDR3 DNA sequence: TGTGCCACCAGTGATTATGGGACAGGGGCCTTAGATACGCAGTATTTT.

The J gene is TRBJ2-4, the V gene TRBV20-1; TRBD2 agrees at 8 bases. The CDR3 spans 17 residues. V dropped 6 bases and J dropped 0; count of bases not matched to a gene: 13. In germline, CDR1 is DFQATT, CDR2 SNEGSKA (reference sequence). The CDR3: CSAPGPSGLLAKNIQYF. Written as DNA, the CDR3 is TGCAGTGCCCCAGGGCCTAGCGGGCTACTAGCCAAAAACATTCAGTACTTC.

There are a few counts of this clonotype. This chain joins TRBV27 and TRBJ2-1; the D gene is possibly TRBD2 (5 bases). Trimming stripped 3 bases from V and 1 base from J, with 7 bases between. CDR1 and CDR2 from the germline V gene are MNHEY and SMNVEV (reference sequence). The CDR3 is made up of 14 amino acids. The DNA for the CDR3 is TGTGCCAGCAGTTTTCGCGGGTCCTACAATGAGCAGTTCTTC. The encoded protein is CASSFRGSYNEQFF.

The CDR3 region has the DNA TGTGCCAGTAGTACCCTGCCGGCCTACAATGAGCAGTTCTTC. Protein: CASSTLPAYNEQFF. V and J are TRBV19 and TRBJ2-1; D remains unclear. V lost 4 bases to trimming and J lost 2 bases, with 9 bases between them. This CDR3 comprises 14 residues. Germline V CDR1 and CDR2: LNHDA, SQIVND (reference sequence).

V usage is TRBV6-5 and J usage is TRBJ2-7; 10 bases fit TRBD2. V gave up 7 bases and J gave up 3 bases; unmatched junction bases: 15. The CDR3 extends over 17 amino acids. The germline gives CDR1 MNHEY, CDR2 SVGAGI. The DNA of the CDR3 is TGTGCCAGCAAGGGACAAGCAAAGACTAGCGGGCGCTACGAGCAGTACTTC. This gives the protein CASKGQAKTSGRYEQYF.

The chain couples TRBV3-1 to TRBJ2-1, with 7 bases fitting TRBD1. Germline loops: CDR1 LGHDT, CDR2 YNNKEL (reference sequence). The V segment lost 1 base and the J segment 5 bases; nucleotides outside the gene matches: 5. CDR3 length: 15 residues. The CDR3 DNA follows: TGTGCCAGCAGCCAAGGAGACAGGGTACACAATGAGCAGTTCTTC. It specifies CASSQGDRVHNEQFF.

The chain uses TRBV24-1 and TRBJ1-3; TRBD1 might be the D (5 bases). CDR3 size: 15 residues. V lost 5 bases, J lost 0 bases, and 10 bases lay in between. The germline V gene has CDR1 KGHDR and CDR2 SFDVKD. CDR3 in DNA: TGTGCCACCAGTGGTTCAGGGAACTCTGGAAACACCATATATTTT. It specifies CATSGSGNSGNTIYF.

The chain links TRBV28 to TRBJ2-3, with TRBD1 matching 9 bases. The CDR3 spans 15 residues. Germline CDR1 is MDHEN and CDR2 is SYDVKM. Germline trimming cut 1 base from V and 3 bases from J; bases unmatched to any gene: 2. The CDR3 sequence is CASSLLGQGTDTQYF. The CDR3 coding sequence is TGTGCCAGCAGTTTATTGGGACAGGGTACAGATACGCAGTATTTT.

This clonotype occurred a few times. The CDR3 DNA is TGTGCCAGCAGTGTAAACCGGGCGTACTATGGCTACACCTTC. Translating it yields CASSVNRAYYGYTF. The chain recombines TRBV6-2 or TRBV6-3 with TRBJ1-2; no clear D gene. Germline loops: CDR1 MNHEY, CDR2 SVGEGT. The CDR3 spans 14 residues. V shed 5 bases and J shed 3 bases, with 13 bases lying between them.

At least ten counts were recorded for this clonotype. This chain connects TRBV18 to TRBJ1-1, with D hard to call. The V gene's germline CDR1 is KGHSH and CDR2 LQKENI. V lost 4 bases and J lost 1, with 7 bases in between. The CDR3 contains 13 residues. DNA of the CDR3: TGTGCCAGCTCACGATCAGAGAACACTGAAGCTTTCTTT. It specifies CASSRSENTEAFF.

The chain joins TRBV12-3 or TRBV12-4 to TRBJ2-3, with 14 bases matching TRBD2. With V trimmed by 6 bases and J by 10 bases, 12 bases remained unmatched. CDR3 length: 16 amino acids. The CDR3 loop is CASSLSGLAGVEAQYF. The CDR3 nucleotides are TGTGCCAGCAGCCTCTCGGGACTAGCGGGAGTGGAGGCGCAGTATTTT.

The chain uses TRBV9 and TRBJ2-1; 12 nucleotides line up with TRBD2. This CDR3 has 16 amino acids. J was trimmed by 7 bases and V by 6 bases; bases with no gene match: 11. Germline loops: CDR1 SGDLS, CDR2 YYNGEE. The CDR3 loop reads CASTNSETSGRNEQFF. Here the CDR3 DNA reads TGTGCCAGCACGAATTCGGAGACTAGCGGGAGAAATGAGCAGTTCTTC.

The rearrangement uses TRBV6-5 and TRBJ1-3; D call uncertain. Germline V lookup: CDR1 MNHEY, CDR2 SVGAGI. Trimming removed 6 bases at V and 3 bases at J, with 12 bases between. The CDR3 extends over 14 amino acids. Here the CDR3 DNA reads TGTGCCAGCAGAAAATACAAGGATGGAAACACCATATATTTT. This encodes CASRKYKDGNTIYF.

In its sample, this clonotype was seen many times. CDR3 DNA sequence: TGTGCCAGCAGTTTAATCTCTAGCGGGAGAACAGATACGCAGTATTTT. Protein sequence: CASSLISSGRTDTQYF. The V gene is TRBV27, the J gene TRBJ2-3; 10 nucleotides agree with TRBD2. The CDR3 totals 16 residues. V lost 2 bases to trimming and J lost 3 bases; unmatched junction nucleotides: 5. CDR1 is MNHEY, CDR2 SMNVEV, per germline (reference sequence).

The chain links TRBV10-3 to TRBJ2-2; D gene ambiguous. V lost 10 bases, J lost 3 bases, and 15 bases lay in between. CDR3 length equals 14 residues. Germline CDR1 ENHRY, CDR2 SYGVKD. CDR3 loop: CATQEYEYTGELFF. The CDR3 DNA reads TGTGCCACCCAAGAATACGAGTACACCGGGGAGCTGTTTTTT.

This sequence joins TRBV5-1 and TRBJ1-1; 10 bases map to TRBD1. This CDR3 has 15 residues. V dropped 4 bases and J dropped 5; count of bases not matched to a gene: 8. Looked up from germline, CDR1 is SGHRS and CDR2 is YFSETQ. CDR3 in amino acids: CASSNKTGGYTEAFF. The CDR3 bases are TGCGCCAGCAGCAATAAGACAGGGGGCTATACTGAAGCTTTCTTT.

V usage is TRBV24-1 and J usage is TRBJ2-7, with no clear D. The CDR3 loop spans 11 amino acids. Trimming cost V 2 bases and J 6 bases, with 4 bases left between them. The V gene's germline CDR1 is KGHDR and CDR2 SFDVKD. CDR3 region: CATSDWGEQYF. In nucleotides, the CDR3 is TGTGCCACCAGTGATTGGGGCGAGCAGTACTTC.

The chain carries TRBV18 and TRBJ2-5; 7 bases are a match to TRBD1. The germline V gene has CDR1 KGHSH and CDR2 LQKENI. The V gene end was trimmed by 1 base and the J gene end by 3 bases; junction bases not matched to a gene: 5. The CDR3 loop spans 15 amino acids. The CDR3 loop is CASSPLLGGEETQYF. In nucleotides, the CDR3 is TGTGCCAGCTCACCACTCTTAGGGGGCGAAGAGACCCAGTACTTC.